Below, 27 T cell receptor beta chains from the same sample are listed, as sequenced in a study of long-term antiretroviral therapy in people with HIV (dated by TCRdb to about 2022). The immunoSEQ hsTCRB v3.0 assay was used at survey level resolution to sequence the TRB variable region. TCRdb obtained this table from immuneACCESS and retained in-frame rearrangements with V and J assigned. These tables miss some clones; where compared with another copy, unresolved V genes account for less than half of the shortfall, and the remainder is unexplained. In this sample the table shows around 16,000 clones, just under 80% of which occur a single time. The ten largest clonotypes hold roughly 14% of the sample. Sequenced material: unsorted PBMCs, taken just over 3.1 years after starting antiretroviral therapy. Receptors were obtained from a woman aged 35 to 49 with HIV.

This rearrangement joins TRBV7-9 to TRBJ2-7; 8 bases match TRBD1. Germline V CDR1 and CDR2: SEHNR, FQNEAQ (reference sequence). With V trimmed by 5 bases and J by 5 bases, 8 bases remained unmatched. CDR3 length: 14 residues. CDR3 residues: CASSPGQGRHEQYF. The CDR3 DNA follows: TGTGCCAGCAGCCCCGGACAGGGTAGGCACGAGCAGTACTTC.

The CDR3 region has the DNA TGCGCCAGTCAGCCCGGGACAGTAAGTCAAATGAACACTGAAGCTTTCTTT. This translates into CASQPGTVSQMNTEAFF. The chain combines TRBV5-1 with TRBJ1-1, with TRBD1 matching over 7 bases. V gave up 8 bases and J gave up 0 bases; unmatched junction bases: 16. This CDR3 has 17 residues. CDR1 and CDR2 from the germline V gene are SGHRS and YFSETQ.

The chain has TRBV6-5 and TRBJ1-1, with a possible D match to TRBD1 (6 bases). CDR3 length: 15 residues. Germline V CDR1 and CDR2: MNHEY, SVGAGI. V was shortened by 1 base and J by 1 base, with 10 bases between the two germline ends. CDR3 sequence: CASSYYRGRNTEAFF. The CDR3 region has the DNA TGTGCCAGCAGTTACTATCGGGGGCGGAACACTGAAGCTTTCTTT.

V is TRBV11-2 and J is TRBJ2-2; tentatively, D is TRBD1 or TRBD2 (5 bases each). Germline V gene lookup returns CDR1 SGHAT and CDR2 FQNNGV. There are 18 residues in the CDR3. The V end was cut by 4 bases, the J end by 2 bases, with 20 bases between. CDR3 sequence reads: CASSSQEVYRSNTGELFF. CDR3 DNA: TGTGCCAGCAGCTCACAGGAGGTATACAGGAGTAACACCGGGGAGCTGTTTTTT.

The V gene is TRBV18, the J gene TRBJ1-1; D gene ambiguous. The CDR3 extends over 14 amino acids. The V and J ends lost 8 bases and 1 base respectively, with 14 bases between them. From germline, CDR1 is KGHSH and CDR2 LQKENI. The CDR3 loop is CASRSESGNTEAFF. The CDR3 region has the DNA TGTGCCAGCCGTTCGGAGAGTGGGAACACTGAAGCTTTCTTT.

This clone is a singleton in its sample. The gene calls are TRBV18 and TRBJ2-1; a weak D match, TRBD1 (6 bases). CDR3 size: 14 residues. Trimming took off 2 bases at V and 8 bases at J, with 13 bases between the two ends. Per germline, CDR1 KGHSH and CDR2 LQKENI. The CDR3 DNA follows: TGTGCCAGCTCACCAGGGGGCGCGAGCGATGAGCAGTTCTTC. Protein sequence: CASSPGGASDEQFF.

A few counts support this clone. The chain is built from TRBV2 and TRBJ1-2; no reliable D call. The CDR3 loop spans 13 amino acids. Germline CDR1 reads SNHLY; CDR2 reads FYNNEI. The V end was cut by 6 bases, the J end by 2 bases, with 10 bases between. As DNA, the CDR3 is TGTGCCAGCAGCGTCCAACCCAACTATGGCTACACCTTC. It specifies CASSVQPNYGYTF. The variable domain in full, with the rest retrieved from reference TRBV2 and TRBJ1-2, is EPEVTQTPSHQVTQMGQEVILRCVPISNHLYFYWYRQILGQKVEFLVSFYNNEISEKSEIFDDQFSVERPDGSNFTLKIRSTKLEDSAMYFCASSVQPNYGYTFGSGTRLTVV.

The V gene is TRBV10-3, the J gene TRBJ2-2; 7 bases are shared with TRBD2. The length of the CDR3 is 11 residues. The germline gives CDR1 ENHRY, CDR2 SYGVKD. The CDR3: CASGGTGELFF. CDR3 DNA: TGTGCTTCCGGGGGGACCGGGGAGCTGTTTTTT.

The chain uses TRBV7-9 and TRBJ2-3; possibly TRBD2 for D (5 bases). This CDR3 has 13 residues. V was shortened by 1 base and J by 6 bases, with 8 bases between the two germline ends. The germline gives CDR1 SEHNR, CDR2 FQNEAQ (reference sequence). The CDR3 loop is CASSLGPGDTQYF. CDR3 bases: TGTGCCAGCAGCTTAGGACCGGGGGATACGCAGTATTTT.

The chain uses TRBV5-1 and TRBJ1-4, with 7 nucleotides matching TRBD1. This CDR3 is built from 15 residues. The germline V gene encodes CDR1 SGHRS and CDR2 YFSETQ. Trimming removed 4 bases from V and 3 bases from J; junction bases left unmatched: 6. Written as DNA, the CDR3 is TGCGCCAGCAGCGACGACAGGGTGGCTAATGAAAAACTGTTTTTT. Translated, it gives CASSDDRVANEKLFF.

This chain uses TRBV12-5 with TRBJ2-3, with TRBD1 identical over 8 bases. The CDR3 totals 12 residues. J gave up 10 bases and V 4 bases, and 4 bases lay outside the gene matches. The germline V gene encodes CDR1 LGHNT and CDR2 FRNRAP. CDR3 sequence: CASGSQGAAQYF. The CDR3 nucleotides are TGTGCTAGTGGTTCCCAGGGGGCGGCGCAGTATTTT.

The chain is built from TRBV10-2 and TRBJ1-3; maybe TRBD1 (5 bases). Germline V gene data show CDR1 as WSHSY and CDR2 as SAAADI. V shed 0 bases and J shed 1 base, with 13 bases lying between them. The CDR3 is made up of 17 amino acids. The CDR3 sequence: CASSESNPGWSGNTIYF. The CDR3 region has the DNA TGCGCCAGCAGTGAGTCGAACCCAGGGTGGTCTGGAAACACCATATATTTT.

The chain uses TRBV5-1 and TRBJ2-6; 9 bases fit TRBD1. CDR3 size: 18 residues. V shed 4 bases, J shed 0 bases, and the junction held 8 bases outside the gene matches. Germline CDR1 and CDR2: SGHRS and YFSETQ. The CDR3: CASSLRTGAISGANVLTF. DNA of the CDR3: TGCGCCAGCAGCCTAAGGACAGGGGCTATCTCTGGGGCCAACGTCCTGACTTTC.

This clone was seen a handful of times. This sequence joins TRBV30 and TRBJ1-4; D may be TRBD1 (5 bases). This CDR3 has 13 amino acids. Trimming pared 2 bases from V and 10 bases from J, leaving 14 bases between. Germline loops: CDR1 GTSNPN, CDR2 SVGIG (reference sequence). The DNA for the CDR3 is TGTGCCTGGAGTATCGGGACCGCAAGAAAACTGTTTTTT. Protein: CAWSIGTARKLFF.

In this sample, this clone turned up once. The V and J genes are TRBV30 and TRBJ2-5, with 7 bases matching TRBD1. Trimming took 2 bases from V and 5 from J; bases not matched to a gene: 5. The CDR3 runs 13 residues. The V gene's germline CDR1 is GTSNPN and CDR2 SVGIG (reference sequence). DNA for the CDR3: TGTGCCTGGAGTTTTGGACAGGCGGAGACCCAGTACTTC. Encoded protein: CAWSFGQAETQYF.

The chain is built from TRBV6-6 and TRBJ2-5; TRBD2 matches at 12 bases. Germline-derived CDR1 and CDR2 are MNHNY and SVGAGI (reference sequence). This CDR3 is 12 amino acids long. V dropped 11 bases and J dropped 5; count of bases not matched to a gene: 3. DNA for the CDR3: TGTGCCGCTAGCGGGGGGGCGGAGACCCAGTACTTC. This encodes CAASGGAETQYF.

V and J are TRBV5-1 and TRBJ2-7; 10 bases align to TRBD1. V shed 6 bases and J 3 bases; nucleotides not matched to a gene: 6. This CDR3 comprises 14 residues. Germline V gene data show CDR1 as SGHRS and CDR2 as YFSETQ. Here the CDR3 DNA reads TGCGCCAGCACAACCAGGACAGGGGGCTACGAGCAGTACTTC. Its protein is CASTTRTGGYEQYF.

In its sample, this clone was seen once. The V and J genes are TRBV27 and TRBJ2-7, with TRBD2 as a possible D gene (7 bases). Per the germline V gene, CDR1 is MNHEY and CDR2 is SMNVEV (reference sequence). Between the trimmed V and J ends, which lost 6 bases and 2 bases, there was a span of 14 bases. The CDR3 loop spans 14 amino acids. This CDR3 is CASRFRGATYEQYF. In nucleotides, the CDR3 is TGTGCCAGCAGGTTTCGGGGGGCTACCTACGAGCAGTACTTC.

The J gene is TRBJ2-5, the V gene TRBV5-4; a possible D gene is TRBD2 (6 bases). Germline V gene sequence: CDR1 SGHNT, CDR2 YYREEE (reference sequence). V dropped 3 bases and J dropped 4 bases, with 19 bases sitting between them. This CDR3 is 16 amino acids long. As DNA, the CDR3 is TGTGCCAGCAGCTCATCGGCCGGGACTGGGGGAGAGACCCAGTACTTC. Its protein product is CASSSSAGTGGETQYF.

The chain carries TRBV2 and TRBJ1-2, with D unresolved. The CDR3 is 13 residues long. Trimming removed 6 bases from V and 8 bases from J, with 16 bases in between. Germline V gives CDR1 SNHLY, CDR2 FYNNEI. CDR3: CASSQRTGVGYTF. The CDR3 bases are TGTGCCAGCAGCCAACGTACTGGGGTCGGCTACACCTTC.

In DNA form, the CDR3 reads TGTGCTAGTGGTTTGGAAGGGAGCTATAGCAATCAGCCCCAGCATTTT. Protein product: CASGLEGSYSNQPQHF. This chain joins TRBV12-5 and TRBJ1-5; D is undetermined. Germline CDR1 LGHNT, CDR2 FRNRAP. This CDR3 is built from 16 residues. Trimming shortened V by 1 base and J by 0 bases, and 10 bases separated the two germline ends.

The chain links TRBV18 to TRBJ1-2; D is undetermined. CDR3 length: 15 amino acids. The germline V gene encodes CDR1 KGHSH and CDR2 LQKENI. The germline V and J ends were trimmed by 2 bases and 1 base, with 11 bases remaining between them. The CDR3 DNA sequence: TGTGCCAGCTCACCAGAGAACGGACGTAACTATGGCTACACCTTC. This translates into CASSPENGRNYGYTF.

The rearrangement joins TRBV10-3 to TRBJ1-6, with 9 bases aligning to TRBD1. From germline, CDR1 is ENHRY and CDR2 SYGVKD. V dropped 0 bases and J dropped 6; count of bases not matched to a gene: 9. This CDR3 contains 18 residues. This CDR3 is CAISESATGGIFNSPLHF. CDR3 in DNA: TGTGCCATCAGTGAGTCGGCTACAGGGGGCATTTTTAATTCACCCCTCCACTTT.

The rearrangement joins TRBV7-9 to TRBJ1-4, with D unclear. V was cut by 0 bases and J by 12 bases, with 5 bases left in between. The CDR3 covers 11 residues. Looked up from germline, CDR1 is SEHNR and CDR2 is FQNEAQ (reference sequence). This chain's CDR3 is CASSLAEELFF. CDR3 in DNA: TGTGCCAGCAGCTTAGCGGAAGAACTGTTTTTT. Combining the CDR3 with reference TRBV7-9 and TRBJ1-4 gives the whole variable domain DTGVSQNPRHKITKRGQNVTFRCDPISEHNRLYWYRQTLGQGPEFLTYFQNEAQLEKSRLLSDRFSAERPKGSFSTLEIQRTEQGDSAMYLCASSLAEELFFGSGTQLSVL.

This clone was seen only once. The chain is built from TRBV5-1 and TRBJ1-4; 7 positions match TRBD1. The ends lost 4 bases at V and 5 bases at J; junction bases unmatched: 5. The germline V gene has CDR1 SGHRS and CDR2 YFSETQ. The CDR3 length is 14 residues. The CDR3 DNA sequence: TGCGCCAGCAGCAGGGGACAGTTAAATGAAAAACTGTTTTTT. This gives the protein CASSRGQLNEKLFF.

The V gene is TRBV30, the J gene TRBJ1-1; the D is unclear. V shed 0 bases and J shed 3 bases, with 14 bases lying between them. Germline V CDR1 and CDR2: GTSNPN, SVGIG (reference sequence). The CDR3 totals 15 residues. Here the CDR3 reads CAWSVLGRSYTEAFF. The DNA for the CDR3 is TGTGCCTGGAGTGTACTAGGCAGATCCTACACTGAAGCTTTCTTT.

The rearrangement uses TRBV5-6 and TRBJ2-5; 8 nucleotides match TRBD2. In germline, CDR1 is SGHDT, CDR2 YYEEEE. V shed 2 bases and J 4 bases; nucleotides not matched to a gene: 7. This CDR3 has 15 residues. The CDR3 DNA reads as TGTGCCAGCAGCTTTAGGGGGACTAGTGGAGAGACCCAGTACTTC. This translates into CASSFRGTSGETQYF.